The 31 T cell receptor beta chains in this list originate from one sample, sequenced in a study of Ad26.COV2.S vaccination and SARS-CoV-2 variants. The treatment here: roughly 20 received Ad26.COV2.S at low or high dose, single or two shots; roughly five received placebo; per-sample allocation not given. It was on day 63 after the first vaccine or placebo injection that samples were taken. Assay used: immunoSEQ multiplex PCR; TCRdb lists only in-frame clones, some missing. The sample lists 350,000 to 450,000 clones, around 90% occurring once. The sequencing used peripheral blood, collected in a trial of Ad26.COV2.S vaccine versus placebo. The receptors here all came from a person between 18 and 65 years old who received the Ad26.COV2.S COVID-19 vaccine or a placebo.

The chain links TRBV30 to TRBJ1-2; D remains ambiguous. Germline CDR1 reads GTSNPN; CDR2 reads SVGIG (reference sequence). The CDR3 is made up of 13 amino acids. The germline V and J ends were trimmed by 3 bases and 5 bases, with 13 bases remaining between them. Written as DNA, the CDR3 is TGTGCCTGGAGACCAGGACGGCAATATGGCTACACCTTC. Its translation: CAWRPGRQYGYTF.

V is TRBV6-2 or TRBV6-3 and J is TRBJ2-2; D is unresolved. Trimming removed 2 bases from V and 2 bases from J, with 6 bases in between. Looked up from germline, CDR1 is MNHEY and CDR2 is SVGEGT. CDR3 length equals 14 residues. CDR3 sequence: CASSYELNTGELFF. CDR3 bases: TGTGCCAGCAGTTACGAACTTAACACCGGGGAGCTGTTTTTT.

The chain employs TRBV6-5 and TRBJ2-7; TRBD1 matches at 7 bases. Germline V gives CDR1 MNHEY, CDR2 SVGAGI. The trim removed 4 bases at V and 5 bases at J, leaving 2 bases unmatched. This CDR3 comprises 12 residues. The chain's CDR3 is CASSSTGDEQYF. CDR3 bases: TGTGCCAGCAGTTCAACAGGGGACGAGCAGTACTTC.

This chain uses TRBV29-1 with TRBJ1-2; maybe TRBD1 (5 bases). The CDR3 runs 11 residues. With 5 bases removed from V and 3 bases from J, the gap between germline ends came to 7 bases. The germline CDR1 and CDR2 sequences are SQVTM and ANQGSEA. CDR3 sequence (DNA): TGCAGCGTTAAGACAGACTATGGCTACACCTTC. Amino acids: CSVKTDYGYTF.

The chain links TRBV20-1 to TRBJ2-5, with 7 bases aligning to TRBD2. CDR3 size: 15 residues. J gave up 0 bases and V 3 bases, and 7 bases lay outside the gene matches. Germline values: CDR1 DFQATT, CDR2 SNEGSKA (reference sequence). CDR3 region: CSASGEGAYQETQYF. CDR3 bases: TGCAGTGCTAGTGGGGAGGGAGCGTACCAAGAGACCCAGTACTTC.

The chain has TRBV20-1 and TRBJ2-3, with D perhaps matching TRBD1 or TRBD2 (6 bases each). From germline, CDR1 is DFQATT and CDR2 SNEGSKA (reference sequence). With 3 bases removed from V and 5 bases from J, the gap between germline ends came to 18 bases. The CDR3 extends over 15 amino acids. The CDR3: CSASGGRGSEDTQYF. CDR3 DNA sequence: TGCAGTGCTAGTGGGGGGCGAGGTTCCGAAGATACGCAGTATTTT.

In this sample, this clone turned up a few times. V gene TRBV12-3 or TRBV12-4 combines with J gene TRBJ1-1; D is undetermined. There are 12 residues in the CDR3. V lost 2 bases to trimming and J lost 5 bases, with 6 bases between them. The CDR3 nucleotides are TGTGCCAGCAGTTTAAGTGGAACTGAAGCTTTCTTT. This codes for CASSLSGTEAFF.

The sample holds a few counts of this clone. The V and J genes are TRBV20-1 and TRBJ1-2; D not certain. Germline-derived CDR1 and CDR2 are DFQATT and SNEGSKA (reference sequence). This CDR3 spans 10 amino acids. With 3 bases removed from V and 6 bases from J, the gap between germline ends came to 5 bases. DNA of the CDR3: TGCAGTGCTAGGCGGGATGGCTACACCTTC. Residues: CSARRDGYTF.

The J gene is TRBJ2-3, the V gene TRBV9; D unresolved. The CDR3 extends over 14 amino acids. The V end was cut by 4 bases, the J end by 0 bases, with 9 bases between. CDR1 is SGDLS, CDR2 YYNGEE, per germline. CDR3 sequence reads: CASSPQPSTDTQYF. The DNA of the CDR3 is TGTGCCAGCAGCCCCCAGCCTAGCACAGATACGCAGTATTTT.

V and J are TRBV2 and TRBJ1-5, with D possibly matching TRBD1 (5 bases). This CDR3 is built from 15 residues. V dropped 0 bases and J dropped 3 bases, with 9 bases sitting between them. Germline assignment: CDR1 SNHLY and CDR2 FYNNEI. The CDR3 DNA reads TGTGCCAGCAGTGAAGCAGGGGTTTACAATCAGCCCCAGCATTTT. Translated, it gives CASSEAGVYNQPQHF.

With respect to this clone: Other DNA sequences in the sample encode the same CDR3. The chain links TRBV6-5 to TRBJ1-6; D is perhaps TRBD1 (6 bases). The CDR3 has 15 residues. Trimming cost V 6 bases and J 7 bases, with 16 bases left between them. Germline V CDR1 and CDR2: MNHEY, SVGAGI. The CDR3 nucleotides read TGTGCCAGCAGACCGACGCCTGGACAGAATTCACCCCTCCACTTT. Protein sequence: CASRPTPGQNSPLHF.

The chain joins TRBV11-1 to TRBJ2-3, with 8 bases fitting TRBD2. V was pared by 5 bases and J by 4 bases, with 8 bases of the junction left unmatched. Germline V CDR1 and CDR2: SGHAT, FQDESV (reference sequence). The CDR3 runs 15 residues. The CDR3, as DNA: TGTGCCAGCAGCGCCGGACTAGCTGCCGCAGATACGCAGTATTTT. This gives the protein CASSAGLAAADTQYF.

The chain is built from TRBV9 and TRBJ1-3; D is uncertain. The ends were cut back, 3 bases at V and 0 bases at J, with 13 bases in the middle. The CDR3 runs 16 residues. Germline CDR1 reads SGDLS; CDR2 reads YYNGEE. CDR3 protein: CASSDARSFSGNTIYF. DNA for the CDR3: TGTGCCAGCAGCGATGCTAGAAGTTTCTCTGGAAACACCATATATTTT.

The V gene is TRBV6-2 or TRBV6-3, the J gene TRBJ1-2; 10 nucleotides line up with TRBD1. J lost 4 bases, V lost 2 bases, and 4 bases had no gene match. Per germline, CDR1 MNHEY and CDR2 SVGEGT. The CDR3 runs to 15 residues. Written as DNA, the CDR3 is TGTGCCAGCAGTTACGTGACAGGGGGCTCCTATGGCTACACCTTC. This codes for CASSYVTGGSYGYTF.

In nucleotides, the CDR3 is TGCGCCAGCAGCCCGTCTTCTTCCTCCTCCTCCTATGGCTACACCTTC. Its translation is CASSPSSSSSSYGYTF. The chain joins TRBV4-3 to TRBJ1-2; D is uncertain. The V gene's germline CDR1 is LGHNA and CDR2 YSLEER. Trimming took 4 bases from V and 4 from J, leaving 19 bases between them. This CDR3 contains 16 residues.

The genes are TRBV5-1 and TRBJ1-6, with D hard to call. V shed 4 bases and J shed 7 bases, with 18 bases lying between them. The length of the CDR3 is 16 residues. The germline V gene encodes CDR1 SGHRS and CDR2 YFSETQ. For the CDR3, the DNA is TGCGCCAGCAGCGACGATGGTTGGGTTGGGAATTCACCCCTCCACTTT. Translated, it gives CASSDDGWVGNSPLHF.

The chain is built from TRBV6-2 or TRBV6-3 and TRBJ1-2; D gene ambiguous. Germline assignment: CDR1 MNHEY and CDR2 SVGEGT. V was clipped by 0 bases and J by 8 bases, with 7 bases between them. The CDR3 has 12 amino acids. CDR3 sequence (DNA): TGTGCCAGCAGTTACTCGAGGGAAGGCTACACCTTC. Amino acid sequence: CASSYSREGYTF.

The chain combines TRBV7-9 with TRBJ1-2; D is perhaps TRBD1 (5 bases). This CDR3 has 13 residues. The germline V and J ends were trimmed by 5 bases and 8 bases, with 15 bases remaining between them. Looked up from germline, CDR1 is SEHNR and CDR2 is FQNEAQ (reference sequence). CDR3 residues: CASSLGRTNGYTF. The CDR3 coding sequence is TGTGCCAGCAGCCTGGGACGGACGAACGGCTACACCTTC.

A single count supports this clone. CDR3 sequence: CASSPWGAQPQHF. CDR3 in DNA: TGTGCCAGCTCCCCGTGGGGGGCTCAGCCCCAGCATTTT. The rearrangement joins TRBV7-9 to TRBJ1-5; a possible D gene is TRBD1 (6 bases). CDR3 length: 13 amino acids. Trimming removed 8 bases from V and 6 bases from J, with 14 bases in between. Looked up from germline, CDR1 is SEHNR and CDR2 is FQNEAQ (reference sequence).

The chain combines TRBV29-1 with TRBJ1-5; 9 nucleotides match TRBD1. The V and J ends lost 6 bases and 4 bases, in that order; junction bases with no gene match: 4. The CDR3 sequence is 13 residues long. CDR1 and CDR2 from the germline V gene are SQVTM and ANQGSEA. This CDR3 reads CSVLGQGNQPQHF. Here the CDR3 DNA reads TGCAGCGTCCTCGGACAGGGGAATCAGCCCCAGCATTTT.

This clone occurred a few times. The rearrangement uses TRBV6-5 and TRBJ1-6, with unresolved D. CDR3 size: 12 residues. V was pared by 0 bases and J by 14 bases, with 8 bases between. CDR1 is MNHEY and CDR2 is SVGAGI in the germline V gene. The CDR3 region has the DNA TGTGCCAGCAGTTACTCCCTCGGTACCCTCCACTTT. Its protein is CASSYSLGTLHF.

The genes are TRBV7-3 and TRBJ1-1, with D unresolved. The CDR3 sequence is 15 residues long. The V end was cut by 5 bases, the J end by 5 bases, with 18 bases between. Germline CDR1 SGHTA, CDR2 FQGTGA. CDR3 nucleotide sequence: TGTGCCAGCAGCCCAAGCTACTTCGGGCGGACTGAAGCTTTCTTT. This encodes CASSPSYFGRTEAFF.

J is TRBJ2-5 and V is TRBV12-3 or TRBV12-4; no firm D call. This CDR3 has 13 amino acids. V lost 3 bases, J lost 0 bases, and 5 bases lay in between. The CDR3 DNA reads as TGTGCCAGCAGTTTCAAGTACCAAGAGACCCAGTACTTC. Its translation: CASSFKYQETQYF.

This clone was detected only a few times. This chain uses TRBV9 with TRBJ1-6, with D tentatively TRBD1 (6 bases). Germline V gene lookup returns CDR1 SGDLS and CDR2 YYNGEE. CDR3 length: 15 residues. V was cut by 0 bases and J by 7 bases, with 11 bases left in between. In DNA, the CDR3 is TGTGCCAGCAGCGTAGAAGGGACACTGAATTCACCCCTCCACTTT. It is translated as CASSVEGTLNSPLHF.

This rearrangement joins TRBV12-3 or TRBV12-4 to TRBJ1-1; D is unresolved. V was cut by 4 bases and J by 11 bases, with 11 bases left in between. This CDR3 contains 11 residues. CDR3 in amino acids: CASSSDRAAFF. The CDR3, as DNA: TGTGCCAGCAGTTCCGACCGGGCGGCTTTCTTT.

The rearrangement joins TRBV19 to TRBJ2-5; D uncertain. This CDR3 region has 12 residues. Germline CDR1 is LNHDA and CDR2 is SQIVND (reference sequence). The germline V and J ends were trimmed by 6 bases and 5 bases, with 10 bases remaining between them. CDR3 sequence (DNA): TGTGCCAGTAGCCCAGAAAGGGAGACCCAGTACTTC. It codes for CASSPERETQYF.

V gene TRBV10-2 combines with J gene TRBJ1-1; the match to TRBD1 covers 8 bases. Trimming cost V 6 bases and J 3 bases; bases outside gene matches: 9. CDR1 and CDR2 from the germline V gene are WSHSY and SAAADI. The CDR3 sequence is 15 residues long. CDR3 loop: CASRGARQGHTEAFF. The CDR3 DNA sequence: TGCGCCAGCAGAGGAGCTAGACAGGGGCACACTGAAGCTTTCTTT.

The gene calls are TRBV7-9 and TRBJ2-7, with 14 bases fitting TRBD2. V gave up 4 bases and J gave up 0 bases; unmatched junction bases: 14. CDR3 length equals 20 residues. CDR1 SEHNR and CDR2 FQNEAQ come from the germline V gene (reference sequence). The CDR3 DNA reads as TGTGCCAGCAGCTGGGCCCGGACTAGCGGGGGGCAAACAAGCTCCTACGAGCAGTACTTC. Protein product: CASSWARTSGGQTSSYEQYF.

This rearrangement joins TRBV4-2 to TRBJ1-2; 7 nucleotides align to TRBD1. Germline assignment: CDR1 LGHNA and CDR2 YNFKEQ. The CDR3 has 14 amino acids. Trimming took 3 bases from V and 5 from J; bases not matched to a gene: 6. CDR3 nucleotides: TGTGCCAGCAGCCACGAGGGGGCAGGGTATGGCTACACCTTC. It codes for CASSHEGAGYGYTF.

The CDR3 spells CASTLLDRRRIKAFF. In DNA form, the CDR3 reads TGTGCCAGCACCTTACTGGACCGACGAAGGATCAAAGCTTTCTTT. V gene TRBV6-5 combines with J gene TRBJ1-1; D not resolved. Trimming stripped 7 bases from V and 9 bases from J, with 24 bases between. The germline gives CDR1 MNHEY, CDR2 SVGAGI. The CDR3 is made up of 15 amino acids.

This chain joins TRBV5-1 and TRBJ2-3, with TRBD2 as a possible D gene (5 bases). The germline V gene has CDR1 SGHRS and CDR2 YFSETQ. With 1 base removed from V and 5 bases from J, the gap between germline ends came to 11 bases. The CDR3 spans 14 residues. The CDR3 DNA reads as TGCGCCAGCAGCTTGCCGGGGAGAGGAGATACGCAGTATTTT. It encodes CASSLPGRGDTQYF.